This TCR beta chain was identified during a study of OX40 agonist ivuxolimab in advanced cancers. The wider study: Prior anti-PD-1, anti-PD-L1 or anti-CTLA-4 therapy did not bar entry, and roughly 40% had some.

The germline CDR1 and CDR2 sequences are LNHNV and YYDKDF (reference sequence). Deletions cut 0 bases from V and 0 bases from J, with 7 bases between. The CDR3 sequence is 15 residues long. Clones were sequenced by immunoSEQ multiplex PCR, and TCRdb holds only the in-frame ones, with some missing. This sample has more than 70,000 clones, with almost 85% found just once. As concerns this clone: Its cognate antigen is unknown.

Study outcomes and limitations: Expansion of clones was among the lowest in partial responders at 0.1-3.0 mg/kg.

V and J are TRBV15 and TRBJ2-3, with D unclear. The sequence came from an adult with an advanced solid tumor such as melanoma, head and neck, liver or kidney cancer. Sequenced here: CD4+ or CD8+ T cells sorted from blood, sampled in a trial of the OX40 agonist ivuxolimab. The CDR3 is CATSRDLGSTDTQYF. In DNA, the CDR3 is TGTGCCACCAGCAGAGATCTAGGCAGCACAGATACGCAGTATTTT.